This record looks at one TCR beta chain sequence and its context. Its recognized antigen is unknown. Base qualities were left out, and no much larger clone turns up one base away. Per the germline V gene (reference sequence), SEHNR is the CDR1 and FQNEAQ is the CDR2. V and J lose 1 base and 7 bases, and a span of 5 bases separates them. The CDR3 covers 12 residues, taking in both the cysteine and the phenylalanine. The only DNA kept is the CDR3, 36 bases in frame from the first base. The data were obtained in a study of Tregs in tolerant kidney transplant recipients (dated by TCRdb to between 2018 and 2020). For the wider study: TCRbeta sequencing was used in the study to identify donor-specific regulatory T cells before combined kidney and bone marrow transplantation, and the identified cells were then tracked after transplant. In a few healthy controls, several methods of expanding Tregs specific for an allogeneic donor were compared by TCRbeta repertoire sequencing. Beyond this particular receptor, the publication reports: Because only a small number of patients were included, the study had limitations, and the results will need to be validated in larger populations as well as under other immunosuppression protocols. Biological reproducibility was not examined directly, but technical replication error appeared to be minimal. The most biologically relevant and donor-specific TCRbeta repertoire appeared to be identified by expanding Tregs with activated donor B cells.

For TCRbeta CDR3 sequencing, genomic DNA from the sorted cells was extracted using the QIAGEN DNeasy Blood and Tissue Kit. High-throughput TCRbeta CDR3 sequencing was carried out commercially through immunoSEQ, with PCR amplification with bias correction and internal controls included. Per the original workflow: A unique productive TCRbeta sequence was defined by the CDR3 nucleotide sequence when primers matched, and otherwise by the CDR3 amino acid sequence together with the Vbeta and Jbeta genes. Sorting error was corrected by removing sequences shared between sorted populations at a frequency ratio of 2:1 or less, and the remaining shared sequences were assigned to the higher population. A sequence counted as donor-reactive if, in CFSE-low cells, the sequence had a frequency of at least 0.01% and was expanded at least 5-fold compared with unstimulated cells. Repertoire divergence was quantified by Jensen-Shannon divergence using the top 100 TCRbeta sequences ranked by frequency. When a sample had multiple sequencing runs, each run was corrected for sorting error separately and the runs were then pooled. This is the immuneACCESS table as TCRdb keeps it, with only in-frame sequences that have V and J called. A part of the clones is gone; compared with another copy, unresolved V genes explain less than half, and the rest is unexplained. V, J and clone size reflect that table, while D and trimming were determined from the DNA. Within this sample are tens of thousands of clones, with more than 90% of them counted one time only. The ten largest clones represent roughly 5% of the sample.

Unstimulated Tregs (CD4+CD25+CD127-), CD4+ non-Tregs (CD4+CD25-), CD4 and CD8 cells were FACS-sorted from thawed PBMCs. Healthy control blood was obtained either as purchased buffy coats or from healthy volunteers. Healthy control blood was processed to PBMCs with a Ficoll density gradient and then cryopreserved, whereas patient PBMCs were collected both before and after transplant. The sequence was obtained from a human donor in good health. Sequenced material: CD8+ T cells from blood. The chain joins TRBV7-9 to TRBJ1-5; the D gene is unclear. The nucleotides read TGTGCCAGCAGCTTAGGGAGCCAGCCCCAGCATTTT. Its protein product is CASSLGSQPQHF.